Below are 9 T cell receptor beta chains sequenced from a single sample in a study of cytomegalovirus exposure and HLA in healthy donors. PCR primers comprised 60 Vbeta and 13 Jbeta primers. Measured with immunoSEQ multiplex PCR; TCRdb has only the in-frame clones, and not every one. Of 100,000 to 140,000 clones listed, 81% are singletons. Material: PBMCs. These receptors all come from a man aged 30 to 45 in good health and CMV-seronegative.

The chain recombines TRBV6-1 with TRBJ1-1; weak D call: TRBD1 (6 bases). V lost 6 bases and J 8 bases, leaving 13 bases between the germline ends. The V gene's germline CDR1 is MNHNS and CDR2 SASEGT. CDR3 length equals 12 residues. CDR3 sequence reads: CASSPGVPEAFF. The CDR3 coding sequence is TGTGCCAGCAGCCCAGGGGTCCCAGAAGCTTTCTTT.

V is TRBV5-1 and J is TRBJ2-1; D possibly corresponds to TRBD1 (6 bases). Germline assignment: CDR1 SGHRS and CDR2 YFSETQ. CDR3 size: 13 residues. V lost 1 base and J 9 bases, leaving 11 bases between the germline ends. This chain's CDR3 is CASSLSQGFEQFF. The CDR3 DNA reads as TGCGCCAGCAGCTTGAGCCAGGGGTTTGAGCAGTTCTTC.

The J gene is TRBJ2-3, the V gene TRBV4-1; tentative D call: TRBD2 (6 bases). Deletions cut 4 bases from V and 3 bases from J, with 23 bases between. CDR1 and CDR2 from the germline V gene are MGHRA and YSYEKL. CDR3 size: 18 residues. The CDR3 DNA follows: TGCGCCAGCAGCCTTACCCCCCGACTTGGGGCGGGGACAGATACGCAGTATTTT. It codes for CASSLTPRLGAGTDTQYF.

This chain connects TRBV30 to TRBJ2-3; TRBD2 might be the D (6 bases). The CDR3 is 15 amino acids. The V end was cut by 0 bases, the J end by 3 bases, with 13 bases between. Germline V gives CDR1 GTSNPN, CDR2 SVGIG (reference sequence). The CDR3 protein is CAWSVWGDGTDTQYF. DNA for the CDR3: TGTGCCTGGAGTGTATGGGGGGATGGTACAGATACGCAGTATTTT.

The V gene is TRBV13, the J gene TRBJ2-3; tentative D call: TRBD2 (6 bases). The CDR3 totals 14 residues. Germline V gene lookup returns CDR1 PRHDT and CDR2 FYEKMQ (reference sequence). Trimming cost V 3 bases and J 3 bases, with 10 bases left between them. The CDR3 here is CASSLDYRTDTQYF. The CDR3 bases are TGTGCCAGCAGCTTGGACTATAGGACAGATACGCAGTATTTT.

The chain uses TRBV28 and TRBJ2-7; weak D call: TRBD2 (7 bases). The germline gives CDR1 MDHEN, CDR2 SYDVKM. The CDR3 sequence is 19 residues long. Trimming cost V 3 bases and J 1 base, with 25 bases left between them. This CDR3 is CASSFSPGEASGKSYEQYF. The CDR3 region has the DNA TGTGCCAGCAGTTTTTCGCCAGGGGAGGCGAGCGGGAAGTCCTACGAGCAGTACTTC.

This chain connects TRBV5-6 to TRBJ1-1, with a possible D match to TRBD1 (5 bases). Trimming took off 0 bases at V and 7 bases at J, with 13 bases between the two ends. The CDR3 extends over 14 amino acids. Per the germline V gene, CDR1 is SGHDT and CDR2 is YYEEEE. Here the CDR3 DNA reads TGTGCCAGCAGCTTGGTAGACAGTGCGGTTGAAGCTTTCTTT. Protein: CASSLVDSAVEAFF.

Here the CDR3 reads CASSLLTSTDTQYF. CDR3 nucleotide sequence: TGTGCCAGCAGCCTCCTTACTAGCACAGATACGCAGTATTTT. The V gene is TRBV9, the J gene TRBJ2-3; no firm D call. The CDR3 loop spans 14 amino acids. Trimming left V 4 bases short and J 0 bases short, with 9 bases between. Per germline, CDR1 SGDLS and CDR2 YYNGEE. Looking up the rest from reference TRBV9 and TRBJ2-3 gives the full variable domain: DSGVTQTPKHLITATGQRVTLRCSPRSGDLSVYWYQQSLDQGLQFLIQYYNGEERAKGNILERFSAQQFPDLHSELNLSSLELGDSALYFCASSLLTSTDTQYFGPGTRLTVL.

This sequence joins TRBV12-5 and TRBJ1-5; D remains ambiguous. The CDR3 is made up of 12 amino acids. V dropped 4 bases and J dropped 2 bases, with 3 bases sitting between them. The germline V gene encodes CDR1 LGHNT and CDR2 FRNRAP. The CDR3 loop reads CASGSGNQPQHF. The CDR3 DNA is TGTGCTAGTGGTTCCGGCAATCAGCCCCAGCATTTT.